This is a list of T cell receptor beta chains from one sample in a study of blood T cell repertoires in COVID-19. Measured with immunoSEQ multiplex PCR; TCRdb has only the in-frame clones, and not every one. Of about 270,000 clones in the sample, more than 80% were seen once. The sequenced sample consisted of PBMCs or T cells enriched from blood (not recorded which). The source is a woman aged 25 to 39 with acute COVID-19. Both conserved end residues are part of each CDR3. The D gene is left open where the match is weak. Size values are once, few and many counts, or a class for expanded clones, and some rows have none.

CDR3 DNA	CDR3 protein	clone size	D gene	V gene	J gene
TGTGCCAGCACCCAGAGAGGGACAGATAATTCACCCCTCCACTTT	CASTQRGTDNSPLHF	NA	TRBD1	TRBV18	TRBJ1-6
TGTGCCAGCAGCGTAGAATGGGCCAGGGGTACGCATGAGCAGTTCTTC	CASSVEWARGTHEQFF	once	NA	TRBV9	TRBJ2-1
TGTGCCAGCTCACCTGGACAGGAGGGCAATGAGCAGTTCTTC	CASSPGQEGNEQFF	NA	NA	TRBV18	TRBJ2-1
TGTGCCAGCAGTTTATTAGGGGGCTCCTACAATGAGCAGTTCTTC	CASSLLGGSYNEQFF	NA	NA	TRBV27	TRBJ2-1
TGTGCCAGTAGTGAAACAGGGGGCGATGCGACCATATATTTT	CASSETGGDATIYF	NA	TRBD1	TRBV19	TRBJ1-3
TGTGCCAGCAGTCTAGGGGGGGTGAAGAGAACTGAAGCTTTCTTT	CASSLGGVKRTEAFF	once	NA	TRBV27	TRBJ1-1
TGTGCCAGCAACCCCGGGCAGGGCCCTATCACTGAAGCTTTCTTT	CASNPGQGPITEAFF	NA	NA	TRBV28	TRBJ1-1
TGTGCCAGCAGCCTAGATCCTGGCCAAGAACACATTTTT	CASSLDPGQEHIF	NA	NA	TRBV7-2	TRBJ1-5
TGTGCCAGCAGCCCAGGGGGATCGAACACCGGGGAGCTGTTTTTT	CASSPGGSNTGELFF	NA	TRBD1	TRBV7-3	TRBJ2-2
TGTGCCAGCAGTGAAGGGCGGGGGGTCTATCAGCCCCAGCATTTT	CASSEGRGVYQPQHF	NA	NA	TRBV6-1	TRBJ1-5